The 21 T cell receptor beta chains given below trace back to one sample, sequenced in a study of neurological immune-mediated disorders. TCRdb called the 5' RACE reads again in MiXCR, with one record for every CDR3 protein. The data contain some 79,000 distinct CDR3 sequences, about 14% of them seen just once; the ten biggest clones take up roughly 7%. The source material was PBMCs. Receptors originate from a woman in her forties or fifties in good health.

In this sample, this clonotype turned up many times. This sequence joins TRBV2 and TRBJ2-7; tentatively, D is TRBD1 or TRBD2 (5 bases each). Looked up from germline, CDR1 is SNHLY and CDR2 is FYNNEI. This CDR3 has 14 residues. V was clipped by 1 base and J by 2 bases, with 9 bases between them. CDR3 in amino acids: CASSEGGSTYEQYF. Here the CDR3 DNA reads TGTGCCAGCAGTGAAGGGGGGTCCACCTACGAGCAGTACTTC.

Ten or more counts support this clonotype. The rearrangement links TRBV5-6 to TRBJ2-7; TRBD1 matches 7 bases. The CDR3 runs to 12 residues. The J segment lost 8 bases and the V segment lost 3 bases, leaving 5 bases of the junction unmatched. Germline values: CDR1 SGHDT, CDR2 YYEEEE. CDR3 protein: CASSWTGSKQYF. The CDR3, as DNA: TGTGCCAGCAGCTGGACAGGTAGTAAGCAGTACTTC. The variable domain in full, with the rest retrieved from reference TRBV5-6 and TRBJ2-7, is DAGVTQSPTHLIKTRGQQVTLRCSPKSGHDTVSWYQQALGQGPQFIFQYYEEEERQRGNFPDRFSGHQFPNYSSELNVNALLLGDSALYLCASSWTGSKQYFGPGTRLTVT.

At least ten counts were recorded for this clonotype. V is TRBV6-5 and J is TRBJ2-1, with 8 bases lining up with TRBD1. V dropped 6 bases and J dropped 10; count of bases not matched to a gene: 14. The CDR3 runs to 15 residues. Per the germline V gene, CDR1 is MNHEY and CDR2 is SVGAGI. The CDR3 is CASRSDRDSSGEQFF. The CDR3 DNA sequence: TGTGCCAGCAGATCGGACAGGGATAGCTCTGGGGAGCAGTTCTTC.

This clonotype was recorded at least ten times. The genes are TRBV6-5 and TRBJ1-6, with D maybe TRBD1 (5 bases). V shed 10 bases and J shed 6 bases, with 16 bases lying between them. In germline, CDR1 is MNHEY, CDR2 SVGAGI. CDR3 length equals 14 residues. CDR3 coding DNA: TGTGCCACCACCCTCCAGGGCGCTAATTCACCCCTCCACTTT. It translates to CATTLQGANSPLHF.

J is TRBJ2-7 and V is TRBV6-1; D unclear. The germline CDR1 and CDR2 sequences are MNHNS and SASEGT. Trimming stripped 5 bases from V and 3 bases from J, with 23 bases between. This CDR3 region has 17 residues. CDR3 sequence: CASSPRGGSMGNYEQYF. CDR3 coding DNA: TGTGCCAGCAGTCCGAGAGGTGGCAGCATGGGAAACTACGAGCAGTACTTC.

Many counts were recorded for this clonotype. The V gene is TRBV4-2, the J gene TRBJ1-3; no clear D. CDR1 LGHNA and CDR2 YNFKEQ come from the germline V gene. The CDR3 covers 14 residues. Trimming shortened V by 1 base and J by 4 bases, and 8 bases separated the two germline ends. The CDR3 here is CASSQAVSGNTIYF. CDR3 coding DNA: TGTGCCAGCAGCCAAGCAGTTTCCGGAAACACCATATATTTT.

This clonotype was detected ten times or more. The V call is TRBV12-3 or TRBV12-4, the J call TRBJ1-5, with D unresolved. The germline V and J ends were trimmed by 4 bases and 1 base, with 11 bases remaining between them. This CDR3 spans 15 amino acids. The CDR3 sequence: CASSSTRQSNQPQHF. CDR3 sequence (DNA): TGTGCCAGCAGTTCCACACGGCAAAGCAATCAGCCCCAGCATTTT.

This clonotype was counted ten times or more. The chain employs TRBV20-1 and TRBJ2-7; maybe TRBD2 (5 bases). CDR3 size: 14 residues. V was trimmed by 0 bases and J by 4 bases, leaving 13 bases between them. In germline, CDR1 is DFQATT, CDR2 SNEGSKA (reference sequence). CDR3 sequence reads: CSARDRRALYEQYF. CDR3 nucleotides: TGCAGTGCTAGAGATCGGCGGGCTCTGTACGAGCAGTACTTC.

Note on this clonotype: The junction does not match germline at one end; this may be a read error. The CDR3 reads CTSILTQSGDIQYF. CDR3 in DNA: TGCACCAGCATCTTGACACAAAGCGGGGACATTCAGTACTTC. The genes are TRBV5-1 and TRBJ2-4; 7 bases are a match to TRBD2. Germline loops: CDR1 SGHRS, CDR2 YFSETQ. There are 14 residues in the CDR3.

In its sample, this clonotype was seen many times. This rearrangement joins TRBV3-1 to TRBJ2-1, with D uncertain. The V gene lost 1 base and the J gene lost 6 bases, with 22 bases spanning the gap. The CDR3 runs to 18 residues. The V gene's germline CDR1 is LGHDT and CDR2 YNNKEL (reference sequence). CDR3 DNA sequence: TGTGCCAGCAGCCAAGCCGCTAGACCCACTTTTAATATCAATGAGCAGTTCTTC. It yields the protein CASSQAARPTFNINEQFF.

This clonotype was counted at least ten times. This chain's CDR3 is CASRILAGGGYEQYF. CDR3 coding DNA: TGTGCCAGCAGGATACTAGCGGGAGGCGGCTACGAGCAGTACTTC. The chain links TRBV12-3 or TRBV12-4 to TRBJ2-7; 12 bases match TRBD2. The CDR3 contains 15 residues. Germline trimming cut 6 bases from V and 3 bases from J; bases unmatched to any gene: 6.

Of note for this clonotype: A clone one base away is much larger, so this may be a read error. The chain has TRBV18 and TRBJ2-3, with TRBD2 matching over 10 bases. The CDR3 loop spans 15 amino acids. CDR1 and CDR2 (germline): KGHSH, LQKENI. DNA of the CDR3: TGTGCCAGCTCACCAATAGCGGGAGGCCCAGATATGCAGTATTTT. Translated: CASSPIAGGPDMQYF.

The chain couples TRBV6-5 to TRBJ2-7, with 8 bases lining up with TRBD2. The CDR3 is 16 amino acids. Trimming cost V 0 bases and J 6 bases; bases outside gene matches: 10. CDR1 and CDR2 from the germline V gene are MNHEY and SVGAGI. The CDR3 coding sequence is TGTGCCAGCAGTTACTCGAAAGCGGGAGCAAAGGGCGAGCAGTACTTC. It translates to CASSYSKAGAKGEQYF.

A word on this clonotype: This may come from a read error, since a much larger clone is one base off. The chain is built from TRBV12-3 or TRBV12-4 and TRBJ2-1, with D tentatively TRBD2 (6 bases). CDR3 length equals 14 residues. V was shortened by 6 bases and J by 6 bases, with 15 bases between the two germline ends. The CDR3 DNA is TGTGCCAGCAGAAAGAGGACTATAAGCAATGAGCAGTTCTTC. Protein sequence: CASRKRTISNEQFF.

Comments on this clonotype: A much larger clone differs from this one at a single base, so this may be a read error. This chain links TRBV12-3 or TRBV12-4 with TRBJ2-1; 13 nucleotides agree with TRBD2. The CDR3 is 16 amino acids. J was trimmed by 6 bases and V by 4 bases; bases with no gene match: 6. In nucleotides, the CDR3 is TGTGCCAGCAGTTCGCAACTAGCGGGGGGGATCAATGAGCAGTTCTTC. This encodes CASSSQLAGGINEQFF.

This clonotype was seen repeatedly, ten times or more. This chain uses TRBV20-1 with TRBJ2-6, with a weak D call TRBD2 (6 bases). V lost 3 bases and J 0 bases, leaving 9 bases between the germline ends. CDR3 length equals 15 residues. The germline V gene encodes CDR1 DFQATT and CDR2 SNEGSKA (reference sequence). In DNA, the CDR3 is TGCAGTGCTAGGGACTACCTCTCTGGGGCCAACGTCCTGACTTTC. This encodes CSARDYLSGANVLTF.

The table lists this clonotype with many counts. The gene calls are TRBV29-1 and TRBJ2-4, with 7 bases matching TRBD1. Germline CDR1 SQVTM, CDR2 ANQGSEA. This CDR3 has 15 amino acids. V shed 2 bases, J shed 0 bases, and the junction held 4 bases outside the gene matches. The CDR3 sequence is CSVESYRGAKNIQYF. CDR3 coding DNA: TGCAGCGTTGAATCATACAGGGGAGCCAAAAACATTCAGTACTTC.

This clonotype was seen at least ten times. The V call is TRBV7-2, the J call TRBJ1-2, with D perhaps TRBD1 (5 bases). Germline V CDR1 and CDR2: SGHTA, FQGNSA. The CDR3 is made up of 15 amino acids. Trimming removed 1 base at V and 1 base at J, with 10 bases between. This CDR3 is CASSLGGIFNYGYTF. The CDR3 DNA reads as TGTGCCAGCAGCTTAGGGGGGATCTTTAACTATGGCTACACCTTC.

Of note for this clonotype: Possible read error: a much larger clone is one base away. The CDR3 DNA is TGTGTCAGCACCGACCGACCGGGACAGGGAGACAATGAGCAGTTCTTC. This codes for CVSTDRPGQGDNEQFF. The genes are TRBV28 and TRBJ2-1, with 9 bases lining up with TRBD1. The CDR3 sequence is 16 residues long. Germline V CDR1 and CDR2: MDHEN, SYDVKM.

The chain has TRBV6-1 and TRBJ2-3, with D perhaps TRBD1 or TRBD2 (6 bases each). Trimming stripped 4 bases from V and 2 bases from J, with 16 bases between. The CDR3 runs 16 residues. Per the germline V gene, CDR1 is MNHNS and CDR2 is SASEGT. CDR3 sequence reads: CASSARGGLYTDTQYF. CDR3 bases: TGTGCCAGCAGTGCCCGAGGGGGGCTTTACACAGATACGCAGTATTTT.

CDR3 amino acids: CASSDRLAGYNEQFF. For the CDR3, the DNA is TGTGCCAGCAGTGATAGGCTAGCGGGATACAATGAGCAGTTCTTC. J is TRBJ2-1 and V is TRBV6-4, with 9 bases matching TRBD2. The J segment lost 4 bases and the V segment lost 3 bases, leaving 4 bases of the junction unmatched. Per germline, CDR1 MRHNA and CDR2 SNTAGT. The CDR3 extends over 15 amino acids.